This TCR beta chain stems from a study of tumor-infiltrating lymphocytes in localized non-small cell lung cancer. Whole-study context: Patients included smokers and never-smokers with various histologies, some sampled after neoadjuvant chemotherapy. Points from the study as a whole: TCRbeta sequencing showed higher T cell infiltration in tumors than uninvolved lung. Different pieces of the same tissue went to different assays, confounding technical variation with intratumor heterogeneity. Not all patients were TCR sequenced, owing to tissue quantity.

Sequencing was performed with immunoSEQ multiplex PCR; in TCRdb, only in-frame clones are kept and a portion is missing. The sample has over 10,000 clones; approximately 71% are singletons. Details on this clone: Antigen: not known.

This CDR3 is 18 amino acids long. V was clipped by 0 bases and J by 2 bases; unmatched bases: 9. CDR1 is SEHNR and CDR2 is FQNEAQ in the germline V gene (reference sequence). The sample comprised lung tumor tissue. The sequence derives from a human donor with non-small cell lung cancer. The V gene is TRBV7-9, the J gene TRBJ2-1; TRBD1 aligns across 8 bases. The DNA for the CDR3 is TGTGCCAGCAGCTTAGCGAACCGGACAGGGTATCCCTACAATGAGCAGTTCTTC. This codes for CASSLANRTGYPYNEQFF.